This is a list of T cell receptor beta chains from one sample in a study of shared clonotypes between healthy human individuals. This table comes from immunoSEQ multiplex PCR, and its TCRdb copy is limited to in-frame clones, with some not included. The table has 1.6 million or so clones, around 98.5% seen once. The material sequenced was naive CD4+ T cells sorted from blood. The receptors originated from a man aged 25-40 years in good health. CDR3s include the opening cysteine and the closing phenylalanine or tryptophan. A D gene is named only where the DNA matches it firmly. Size is omitted from some rows. Given values are once, few, many or a class for expanded clones.

v_call: TRBV19
d_call: TRBD1
j_call: TRBJ2-7
clone_size: .
cdr3_nt: TGTGCCAGTAGACGGCAGGGGGCAGACGAGCAGTACTTC
cdr3_aa: CASRRQGADEQYF

v_call: TRBV23-1
d_call: .
j_call: TRBJ1-2
clone_size: .
cdr3_nt: TGCGCCAGCAGGAAGACAGCCTTAGCTAACTATGGCTACACCTTC
cdr3_aa: CASRKTALANYGYTF

v_call: TRBV5-1
d_call: .
j_call: TRBJ1-3
clone_size: once
cdr3_nt: TGCGCCAGCAGCTTGGCGCCGACTGGCTCTGGAAACACCATATATTTT
cdr3_aa: CASSLAPTGSGNTIYF

v_call: TRBV7-3
d_call: .
j_call: TRBJ2-6
clone_size: .
cdr3_nt: TGTGCCAGCAGCTTAACTTCAGCTGCTGGGGCCAACGTCCTGACTTTC
cdr3_aa: CASSLTSAAGANVLTF

v_call: TRBV11-2
d_call: .
j_call: TRBJ2-7
clone_size: .
cdr3_nt: TGTGCCAGCAGCTTAGATTCGTACGAGCAGTACTTC
cdr3_aa: CASSLDSYEQYF

v_call: TRBV5-1
d_call: .
j_call: TRBJ2-4
clone_size: .
cdr3_nt: TGCGCCAGCAGCTCGGGGGCTATGCTAGACATTCAGTACTTC
cdr3_aa: CASSSGAMLDIQYF

v_call: TRBV7-9
d_call: .
j_call: TRBJ2-7
clone_size: .
cdr3_nt: TGTGCCAGCAGCTTAAGAGGACTATCCTACGAGCAGTACTTC
cdr3_aa: CASSLRGLSYEQYF

v_call: TRBV5-4
d_call: .
j_call: TRBJ2-3
clone_size: .
cdr3_nt: TGTGCCAGCAGCTTGGGGACCACCACAGATACGCAGTATTTT
cdr3_aa: CASSLGTTTDTQYF

v_call: TRBV5-1
d_call: .
j_call: TRBJ1-2
clone_size: .
cdr3_nt: TGCGCCAGCAGCTTGACGGACTATGGCTACACCTTC
cdr3_aa: CASSLTDYGYTF

v_call: TRBV30
d_call: .
j_call: TRBJ1-1
clone_size: .
cdr3_nt: TGTGCCTGGAGGTGGGTTCGGGAAGAGGTTTCAATGAACACTGAAGCTTTCTTT
cdr3_aa: CAWRWVREEVSMNTEAFF

v_call: TRBV28
d_call: .
j_call: TRBJ1-2
clone_size: .
cdr3_nt: TGTGCCAGCAGTTTTTTCGACAGGAGACATGGCTACACCTTC
cdr3_aa: CASSFFDRRHGYTF

v_call: TRBV2
d_call: .
j_call: TRBJ1-1
clone_size: once
cdr3_nt: TGTGCCAGCATTGAATATGGTGAAGCTTTCTTT
cdr3_aa: CASIEYGEAFF

v_call: TRBV2
d_call: .
j_call: TRBJ2-2
clone_size: .
cdr3_nt: TGTGCCAGCAGCTCTATAACCCGGGGCGGGGAGCTGTTTTTT
cdr3_aa: CASSSITRGGELFF

v_call: TRBV9
d_call: .
j_call: TRBJ2-7
clone_size: .
cdr3_nt: TGTGCCAGCAGCGCAGGGTCCTACGAGCAGTACTTC
cdr3_aa: CASSAGSYEQYF

v_call: TRBV4-1
d_call: .
j_call: TRBJ2-5
clone_size: .
cdr3_nt: TGCGCCAGCAGTCCTACATATGGAGGTGATCGGGAGACCCAGTACTTC
cdr3_aa: CASSPTYGGDRETQYF

v_call: TRBV18
d_call: .
j_call: TRBJ1-5
clone_size: .
cdr3_nt: TGTGCCAGCTCACTAATTGGGGGGGCAACGGGCAATCAGCCCCAGCATTTT
cdr3_aa: CASSLIGGATGNQPQHF

v_call: TRBV4-3
d_call: TRBD2
j_call: TRBJ2-5
clone_size: .
cdr3_nt: TGCGCCAGCAGCCAAAGTGGGCTAGCGGGAGAGACCCAGTACTTC
cdr3_aa: CASSQSGLAGETQYF

v_call: TRBV18
d_call: .
j_call: TRBJ2-7
clone_size: .
cdr3_nt: TGTGCCAGCTCACCTCTAGGGGGAGGGCCTCACGAGCAGTACTTC
cdr3_aa: CASSPLGGGPHEQYF

v_call: TRBV7-9
d_call: .
j_call: TRBJ2-7
clone_size: .
cdr3_nt: TGTGCCAGCAGCTTACTGACCTTAGAGTCCTACGAGCAGTACTTC
cdr3_aa: CASSLLTLESYEQYF

v_call: TRBV5-4
d_call: TRBD2
j_call: TRBJ2-1
clone_size: .
cdr3_nt: TGTGCCAGCAGCTTGGTCCCAGCGGGGGGCAATGAGCAGTTCTTC
cdr3_aa: CASSLVPAGGNEQFF

v_call: TRBV7-2
d_call: .
j_call: TRBJ1-2
clone_size: .
cdr3_nt: TGTGCCAGCAGCTTCGGCGGCAGCAACTATGGCTACACCTTC
cdr3_aa: CASSFGGSNYGYTF

v_call: TRBV14
d_call: .
j_call: TRBJ1-1
clone_size: .
cdr3_nt: TGTGCCAGCAGACAAACAGGTCCTAAGAACACTGAAGCTTTCTTT
cdr3_aa: CASRQTGPKNTEAFF

v_call: TRBV5-1
d_call: .
j_call: TRBJ2-1
clone_size: .
cdr3_nt: TGCGCCAGCAGCTTGGTTACGGGATCCTACAATGAGCAGTTCTTC
cdr3_aa: CASSLVTGSYNEQFF

v_call: TRBV7-9
d_call: .
j_call: TRBJ1-1
clone_size: .
cdr3_nt: TGTGCCAGCACCGAAGGCACTGAAGCTTTCTTT
cdr3_aa: CASTEGTEAFF

v_call: TRBV18
d_call: TRBD2
j_call: TRBJ2-7
clone_size: .
cdr3_nt: TGTGCCAGCTCACCTGCAGCTAGCGGGAGTTCGGGGGAGCAGTACTTC
cdr3_aa: CASSPAASGSSGEQYF

v_call: TRBV28
d_call: .
j_call: TRBJ2-5
clone_size: .
cdr3_nt: TGTGCCAGCACTCGGGGAGGCGAAGAGACCCAGTACTTC
cdr3_aa: CASTRGGEETQYF

v_call: TRBV27
d_call: TRBD2
j_call: TRBJ2-3
clone_size: .
cdr3_nt: TGTGCCAGCAGTTTTCTAGCGGGAGGGCCTATCCCAGATACGCAGTATTTT
cdr3_aa: CASSFLAGGPIPDTQYF